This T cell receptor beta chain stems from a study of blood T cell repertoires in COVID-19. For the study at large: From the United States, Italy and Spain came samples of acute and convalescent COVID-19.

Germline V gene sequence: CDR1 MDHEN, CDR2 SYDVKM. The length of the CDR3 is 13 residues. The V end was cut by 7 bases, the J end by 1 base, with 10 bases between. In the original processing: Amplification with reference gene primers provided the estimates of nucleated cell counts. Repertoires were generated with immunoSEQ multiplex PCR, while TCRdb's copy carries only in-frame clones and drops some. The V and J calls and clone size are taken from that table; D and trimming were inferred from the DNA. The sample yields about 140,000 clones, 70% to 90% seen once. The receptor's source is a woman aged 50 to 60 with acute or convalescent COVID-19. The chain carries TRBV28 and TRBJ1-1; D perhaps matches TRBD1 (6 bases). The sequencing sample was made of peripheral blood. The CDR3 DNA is TGTGCCAGCAATATACAGGGGAACACTGAAGCTTTCTTT. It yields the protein CASNIQGNTEAFF.